This TCR beta chain was observed in a study of blood T cells in healthy people across ages. Findings of the study overall: Possibly confounding the expanded clonotype changes was the fact that donor CMV status was unknown.

V trimming: 10 bases; J trimming: 4 bases; junction bases outside the gene matches: 7. Germline-derived CDR1 and CDR2 are SGHDN and FVKESK. This CDR3 has 13 amino acids. This clonotype was seen a few times. What it recognizes is unknown. Through a sample-barcoded 5' primer and a J-beta primer mix, a second PCR was run for 7 to 11 cycles. TCRdb fed the 5' RACE reads into MiXCR, producing one record per CDR3 protein. Here the sample spans about 1 million distinct CDR3 sequences, 35% to 55% being singletons. No fewer than 5.5 micrograms of total RNA were isolated from every sample. The sample was blood. J is TRBJ1-5 and V is TRBV14; 7 bases match TRBD1. This TCR came from a woman aged 55-69 years in good health. The chain's CDR3 is CATRGQANQPQHF. DNA of the CDR3: TGTGCCACCCGCGGACAGGCTAATCAGCCCCAGCATTTT. Full variable domain (outside the CDR3, taken from reference TRBV14 and TRBJ1-5): EAGVTQFPSHSVIEKGQTVTLRCDPISGHDNLYWYRRVMGKEIKFLLHFVKESKQDESGMPNNRFLAERTGGTYSTLKVQPAELEDSGVYFCATRGQANQPQHFGDGTRLSIL.